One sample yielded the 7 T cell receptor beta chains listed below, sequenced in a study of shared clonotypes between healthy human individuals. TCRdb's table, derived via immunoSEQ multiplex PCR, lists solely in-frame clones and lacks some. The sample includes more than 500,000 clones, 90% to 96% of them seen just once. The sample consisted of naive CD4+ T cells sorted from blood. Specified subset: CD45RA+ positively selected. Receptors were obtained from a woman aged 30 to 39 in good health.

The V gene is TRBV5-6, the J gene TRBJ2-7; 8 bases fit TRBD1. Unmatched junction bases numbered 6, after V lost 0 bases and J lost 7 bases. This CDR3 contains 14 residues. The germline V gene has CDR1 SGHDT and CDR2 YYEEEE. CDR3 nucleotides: TGTGCCAGCAGCTTGGCGCAGGGGGCTGAAGAGCAGTACTTC. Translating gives CASSLAQGAEEQYF.

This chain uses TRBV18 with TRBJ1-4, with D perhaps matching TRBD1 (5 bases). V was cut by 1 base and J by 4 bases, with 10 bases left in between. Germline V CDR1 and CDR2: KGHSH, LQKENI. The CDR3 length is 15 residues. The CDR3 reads CASSPQGRINEKLFF. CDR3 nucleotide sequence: TGTGCCAGCTCACCACAGGGGCGGATTAATGAAAAACTGTTTTTT.

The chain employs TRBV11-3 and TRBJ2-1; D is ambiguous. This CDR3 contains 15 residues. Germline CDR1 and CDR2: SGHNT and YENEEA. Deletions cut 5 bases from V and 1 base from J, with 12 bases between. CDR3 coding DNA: TGTGCCAGCAGCCCAATGGGTTCTTCCTACAATGAGCAGTTCTTC. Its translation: CASSPMGSSYNEQFF.

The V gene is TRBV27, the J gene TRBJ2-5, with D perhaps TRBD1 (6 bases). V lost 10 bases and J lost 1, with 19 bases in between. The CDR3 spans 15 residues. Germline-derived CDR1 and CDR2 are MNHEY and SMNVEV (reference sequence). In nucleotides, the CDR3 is TGTGCCACCCCCCCGAGGGGGACCTTCCAAGAGACCCAGTACTTC. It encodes CATPPRGTFQETQYF.

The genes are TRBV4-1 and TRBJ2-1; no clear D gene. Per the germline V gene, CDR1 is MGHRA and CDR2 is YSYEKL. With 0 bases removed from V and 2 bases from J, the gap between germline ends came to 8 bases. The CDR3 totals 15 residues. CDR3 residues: CASSQEGLAYNEQFF. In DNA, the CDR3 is TGCGCCAGCAGCCAAGAAGGGCTAGCCTACAATGAGCAGTTCTTC.

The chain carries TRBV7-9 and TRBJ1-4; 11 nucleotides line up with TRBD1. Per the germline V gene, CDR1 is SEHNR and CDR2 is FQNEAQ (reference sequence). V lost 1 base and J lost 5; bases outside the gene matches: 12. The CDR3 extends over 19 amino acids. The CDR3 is CASSLGTRTGGSVNEKLFF. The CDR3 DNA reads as TGTGCCAGCAGCTTAGGAACTCGGACAGGGGGCTCGGTAAATGAAAAACTGTTTTTT.

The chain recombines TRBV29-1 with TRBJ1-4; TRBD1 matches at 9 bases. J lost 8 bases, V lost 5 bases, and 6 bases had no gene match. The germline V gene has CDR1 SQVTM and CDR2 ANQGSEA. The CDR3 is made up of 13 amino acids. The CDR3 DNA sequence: TGCAGCGTTCGGACAGGGGCGGGCGAAAAACTGTTTTTT. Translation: CSVRTGAGEKLFF. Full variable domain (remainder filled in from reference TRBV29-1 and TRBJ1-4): SAVISQKPSRDICQRGTSLTIQCQVDSQVTMMFWYRQQPGQSLTLIATANQGSEATYESGFVIDKFPISRPNLTFSTLTVSNMSPEDSSIYLCSVRTGAGEKLFFGSGTQLSVL.